These 24 T cell receptor beta chains came from one sample sequenced in a study of Ad26.COV2.S vaccination and SARS-CoV-2 variants. Indicated treatment: roughly 19 received Ad26.COV2.S at low or high dose, single or two shots; 5 received placebo; per-sample allocation not given. Repertoires come from day 63 after the first vaccine or placebo injection. TCRdb's copy holds only in-frame clones and misses some; the assay was immunoSEQ multiplex PCR. This sample has approximately 500,000 clones; around nine tenths occur once, and the top ten carry 13%. This sample comprised peripheral blood, obtained in a trial of Ad26.COV2.S vaccine versus placebo. The source of these receptors is a person between 18 and 65 years old who received the Ad26.COV2.S COVID-19 vaccine or a placebo.

This rearrangement joins TRBV6-2 or TRBV6-3 to TRBJ2-7, with D perhaps assigned TRBD1 or TRBD2 (5 bases each). Germline V gene data show CDR1 as MNHEY and CDR2 as SVGEGT. Trimming pared 2 bases from V and 7 bases from J, leaving 18 bases between. This CDR3 contains 15 residues. The CDR3: CASSYGPPGTREQYF. The CDR3 DNA is TGTGCCAGCAGTTACGGACCCCCGGGGACGAGGGAGCAGTACTTC.

The chain joins TRBV9 to TRBJ1-2; possible D gene TRBD1, 5 bases. Germline values: CDR1 SGDLS, CDR2 YYNGEE. V gave up 1 base and J gave up 0 bases, with 13 bases separating them. The CDR3 has 16 residues. The CDR3 sequence: CASSVSSTGANYGYTF. The CDR3 nucleotides are TGTGCCAGCAGCGTATCTTCGACGGGGGCTAACTATGGCTACACCTTC.

The genes are TRBV30 and TRBJ2-7; D gene uncertain. Trimming pared 0 bases from V and 6 bases from J, leaving 12 bases between. Germline-derived CDR1 and CDR2 are GTSNPN and SVGIG (reference sequence). CDR3 size: 13 residues. The DNA of the CDR3 is TGTGCCTGGAGTGTTTCCATTTCAGGCGAGCAGTACTTC. Translating gives CAWSVSISGEQYF. The full variable domain, in which reference TRBV30 and TRBJ2-7 provide the parts outside the CDR3, is SQTIHQWPATLVQPVGSPLSLECTVEGTSNPNLYWYRQAAGRGLQLLFYSVGIGQISSEVPQNLSASRPQDRQFILSSKKLLLSDSGFYLCAWSVSISGEQYFGPGTRLTVT.

In its sample, this clone was seen a few times. J is TRBJ1-3 and V is TRBV13; D is unresolved. The CDR3 runs to 17 residues. The germline V and J ends were trimmed by 3 bases and 4 bases, with 19 bases remaining between them. The germline gives CDR1 PRHDT, CDR2 FYEKMQ (reference sequence). CDR3 DNA sequence: TGTGCCAGCAGCTTCGCTCCCCCGGCCCGGCGGGGAAACACCATATATTTT. Protein: CASSFAPPARRGNTIYF.

Only one count was recorded for this clone. The gene calls are TRBV5-1 and TRBJ2-1; D not certain. CDR3 size: 14 residues. CDR1 is SGHRS, CDR2 YFSETQ, per germline. The ends were cut back, 0 bases at V and 7 bases at J, with 11 bases in the middle. Here the CDR3 DNA reads TGCGCCAGCAGCTTGGCTTCCTTCGGGAATGAGCAGTTCTTC. Its translation: CASSLASFGNEQFF.

This chain links TRBV28 with TRBJ2-7; the match to TRBD2 covers 11 bases. V lost 5 bases to trimming and J lost 3 bases; unmatched junction nucleotides: 9. Germline V gene data show CDR1 as MDHEN and CDR2 as SYDVKM. This CDR3 comprises 16 residues. CDR3 DNA sequence: TGTGCCAGCAGTCCCGCAGGACTAGCGGGCCTCTACGAGCAGTACTTC. It specifies CASSPAGLAGLYEQYF.

This chain joins TRBV7-9 and TRBJ1-4; a weak D match, TRBD1 (6 bases). V gave up 5 bases and J gave up 7 bases, with 17 bases separating them. Germline loops: CDR1 SEHNR, CDR2 FQNEAQ (reference sequence). The CDR3 is 15 residues long. DNA for the CDR3: TGTGCCAGCAGCCGGCCAACAGGGACGGGTGAAAAACTGTTTTTT. This codes for CASSRPTGTGEKLFF.

The gene calls are TRBV19 and TRBJ1-1; D unclear. Germline assignment: CDR1 LNHDA and CDR2 SQIVND (reference sequence). The CDR3 sequence is 14 residues long. V lost 1 base and J 6 bases, leaving 12 bases between the germline ends. The CDR3 loop is CASSIVPGSAEAFF. CDR3 coding DNA: TGTGCCAGTAGTATAGTTCCGGGTAGCGCTGAAGCTTTCTTT.

Details on this clone: Sequence at one end of the junction differs from germline and may be a read error. V is TRBV9 and J is TRBJ2-7; tentative D call: TRBD1 (5 bases). This CDR3 contains 13 residues. Germline V gives CDR1 SGDLS, CDR2 YYNGEE. CDR3 coding DNA: TGTGCCAGCAGCGTAGCTGGGGCGGCTCCCTTGACGTTC. Its protein is CASSVAGAAPLTF.

The V call is TRBV19, the J call TRBJ2-5; a possible D gene is TRBD1 (5 bases). Germline V CDR1 and CDR2: LNHDA, SQIVND (reference sequence). Trimming pared 5 bases from V and 5 bases from J, leaving 21 bases between. The CDR3 length is 16 residues. This CDR3 reads CASSPRRSGLYETQYF. In DNA, the CDR3 is TGTGCCAGTAGTCCGAGACGATCAGGGTTGTATGAGACCCAGTACTTC. Filled out from reference TRBV19 and TRBJ2-5, the complete variable domain reads DGGITQSPKYLFRKEGQNVTLSCEQNLNHDAMYWYRQDPGQGLRLIYYSQIVNDFQKGDIAEGYSVSREKKESFPLTVTSAQKNPTAFYLCASSPRRSGLYETQYFGPGTRLLVL.

This sequence joins TRBV5-1 and TRBJ2-1, with D unclear. The CDR3 totals 12 residues. The germline V gene has CDR1 SGHRS and CDR2 YFSETQ. V gave up 2 bases and J gave up 5 bases, with 5 bases separating them. In nucleotides, the CDR3 is TGCGCCAGCAGCTTCGAGAACAATGAGCAGTTCTTC. Translating it yields CASSFENNEQFF.

In its sample, this clone was seen once. V gene TRBV7-9 combines with J gene TRBJ2-5; no reliable D call. Trimming cost V 0 bases and J 3 bases, with 14 bases left between them. The CDR3 has 16 residues. Germline V gives CDR1 SEHNR, CDR2 FQNEAQ (reference sequence). The CDR3 bases are TGTGCCAGCAGCTTAGCGCAGTCAGGATGGAAAGAGACCCAGTACTTC. This codes for CASSLAQSGWKETQYF.

The chain links TRBV7-8 to TRBJ2-7; a possible D gene is TRBD2 (5 bases). Germline assignment: CDR1 SGHVS and CDR2 FQNEAQ. CDR3 length equals 14 residues. Trimming left V 0 bases short and J 7 bases short, with 13 bases between. CDR3 region: CASSLATHGVEQYF. The DNA for the CDR3 is TGTGCCAGCAGCTTAGCCACACACGGGGTAGAGCAGTACTTC.

The chain is built from TRBV20-1 and TRBJ1-1; TRBD1 might be the D (5 bases). Trimming shortened V by 7 bases and J by 7 bases, and 13 bases separated the two germline ends. CDR3 length: 11 residues. Germline V gene sequence: CDR1 DFQATT, CDR2 SNEGSKA (reference sequence). In DNA, the CDR3 is TGCAGTGGGGGGGATATTGGTGAAGCTTTCTTT. It translates to CSGGDIGEAFF.

This chain joins TRBV28 and TRBJ2-5, with 10 bases fitting TRBD1. The length of the CDR3 is 15 residues. Germline V gene data show CDR1 as MDHEN and CDR2 as SYDVKM. The ends lost 6 bases at V and 5 bases at J; junction bases unmatched: 9. CDR3 nucleotide sequence: TGTGCCAGCAGCCGAAGGGGACAGGGGACGGAGACCCAGTACTTC. It yields the protein CASSRRGQGTETQYF.

The chain carries TRBV20-1 and TRBJ1-5; 10 bases line up with TRBD1. The CDR3 contains 14 residues. Trimming cost V 3 bases and J 7 bases; bases outside gene matches: 6. Germline loops: CDR1 DFQATT, CDR2 SNEGSKA (reference sequence). This CDR3 is CSASGDRGSQPQHF. In DNA form, the CDR3 reads TGCAGTGCTAGTGGGGACAGGGGAAGCCAGCCCCAGCATTTT.

This clone was observed at least ten times. The chain has TRBV10-3 and TRBJ2-7; D not resolved. The CDR3 totals 11 residues. V gave up 6 bases and J gave up 6 bases, with 9 bases separating them. Germline assignment: CDR1 ENHRY and CDR2 SYGVKD. CDR3 protein: CAIRDLGEQYF. CDR3 DNA sequence: TGTGCCATCAGGGACCTCGGCGAGCAGTACTTC.

The chain carries TRBV11-2 and TRBJ2-1, with 8 bases fitting TRBD2. The germline CDR1 and CDR2 sequences are SGHAT and FQNNGV. Trimming took 5 bases from V and 6 from J; bases not matched to a gene: 3. CDR3 length: 13 residues. CDR3 amino acids: CASSPGTSNEQFF. CDR3 sequence (DNA): TGTGCCAGCAGCCCCGGGACTAGCAATGAGCAGTTCTTC.

V and J are TRBV6-5 and TRBJ1-4; TRBD1 aligns across 8 bases. CDR1 is MNHEY, CDR2 SVGAGI, per germline. Trimming removed 6 bases from V and 7 bases from J; junction bases left unmatched: 10. The CDR3 length is 15 residues. The CDR3 spells CASRPETGAGEKLFF. In nucleotides, the CDR3 is TGTGCCAGCAGGCCCGAGACAGGGGCGGGTGAAAAACTGTTTTTT.

The rearrangement joins TRBV6-6 to TRBJ2-2; TRBD1 agrees at 8 bases. Looked up from germline, CDR1 is MNHNY and CDR2 is SVGAGI (reference sequence). V lost 5 bases, J lost 6 bases, and 5 bases stayed unmatched. CDR3 size: 14 residues. The DNA of the CDR3 is TGTGCCAGCAGTCGGACAGGGAAATCCGGGGAGCTGTTTTTT. It specifies CASSRTGKSGELFF.

CDR3 nucleotides: TGTGCCAGCAGCTTGGTCGGACAGAATTACGAGCAGTACTTC. It codes for CASSLVGQNYEQYF. The chain couples TRBV13 to TRBJ2-7; tentative D call: TRBD1 (6 bases). This CDR3 region has 14 residues. Trimming took 3 bases from V and 4 from J, leaving 13 bases between them. The V gene's germline CDR1 is PRHDT and CDR2 FYEKMQ (reference sequence).

The chain links TRBV3-1 (or the pseudogene TRBV3-2) to TRBJ1-1; D unclear. V was pared by 3 bases and J by 6 bases, with 14 bases between. From germline, CDR1 is LGHDT and CDR2 YNNKEL (reference sequence). The CDR3 covers 14 residues. CDR3 loop: CASSQGTPPPEAFF. The CDR3 DNA is TGTGCCAGCAGCCAGGGAACGCCGCCCCCTGAAGCTTTCTTT.

The chain carries TRBV15 and TRBJ2-1; TRBD1 aligns across 8 bases. The V gene's germline CDR1 is LNHNV and CDR2 YYDKDF (reference sequence). The junction had 4 bases not matched to a gene; V was cut back by 3 bases and J by 6 bases. CDR3 length equals 14 residues. The chain's CDR3 is CATSSRGLTNEQFF. The CDR3 nucleotides are TGTGCCACCAGCAGCAGGGGGCTCACCAATGAGCAGTTCTTC.

This clone was observed once. This chain links TRBV19 with TRBJ2-7; 12 nucleotides line up with TRBD2. CDR3 length equals 13 residues. The V gene's germline CDR1 is LNHDA and CDR2 SQIVND (reference sequence). V dropped 9 bases and J dropped 5; count of bases not matched to a gene: 5. As DNA, the CDR3 is TGTGCCAGCAATCCTAGCGGGAGGGACGAGCAGTACTTC. Translation gives CASNPSGRDEQYF.